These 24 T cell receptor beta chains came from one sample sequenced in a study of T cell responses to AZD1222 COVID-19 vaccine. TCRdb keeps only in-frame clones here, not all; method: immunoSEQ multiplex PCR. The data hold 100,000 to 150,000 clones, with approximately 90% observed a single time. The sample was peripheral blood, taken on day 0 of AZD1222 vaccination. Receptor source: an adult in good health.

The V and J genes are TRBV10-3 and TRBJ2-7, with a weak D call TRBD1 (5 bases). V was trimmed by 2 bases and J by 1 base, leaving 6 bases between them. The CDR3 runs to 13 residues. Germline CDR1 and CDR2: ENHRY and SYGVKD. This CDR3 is CAISERGSYEQYF. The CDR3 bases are TGTGCCATCAGTGAGAGGGGTTCCTACGAGCAGTACTTC.

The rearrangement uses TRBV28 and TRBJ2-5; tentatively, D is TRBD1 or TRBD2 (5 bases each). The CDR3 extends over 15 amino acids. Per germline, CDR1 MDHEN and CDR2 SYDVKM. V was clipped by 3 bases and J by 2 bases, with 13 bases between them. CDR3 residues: CASSFPGRVQETQYF. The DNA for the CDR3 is TGTGCCAGCAGTTTCCCGGGACGGGTGCAAGAGACCCAGTACTTC.

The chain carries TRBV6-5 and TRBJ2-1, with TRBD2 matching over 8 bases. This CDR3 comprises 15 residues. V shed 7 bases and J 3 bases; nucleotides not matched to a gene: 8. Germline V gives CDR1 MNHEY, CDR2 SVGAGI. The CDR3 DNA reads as TGTGCCAGCACTCAGTACGGGGGGGGCTACAATGAGCAGTTCTTC. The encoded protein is CASTQYGGGYNEQFF.

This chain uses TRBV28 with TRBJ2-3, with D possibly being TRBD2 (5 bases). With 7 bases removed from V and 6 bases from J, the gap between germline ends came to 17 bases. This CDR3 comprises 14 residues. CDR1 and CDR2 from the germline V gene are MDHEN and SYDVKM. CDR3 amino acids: CASKLEATGDTQYF. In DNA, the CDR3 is TGTGCCAGCAAGCTAGAAGCGACGGGGGATACGCAGTATTTT. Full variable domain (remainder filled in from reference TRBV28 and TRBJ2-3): DVKVTQSSRYLVKRTGEKVFLECVQDMDHENMFWYRQDPGLGLRLIYFSYDVKMKEKGDIPEGYSVSREKKERFSLILESASTNQTSMYLCASKLEATGDTQYFGPGTRLTVL.

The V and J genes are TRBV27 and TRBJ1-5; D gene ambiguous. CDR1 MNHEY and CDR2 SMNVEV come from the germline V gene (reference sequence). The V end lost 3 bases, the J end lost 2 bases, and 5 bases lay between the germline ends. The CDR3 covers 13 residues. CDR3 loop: CASSLSGNQPQHF. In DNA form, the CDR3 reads TGTGCCAGCAGTTTGTCGGGCAATCAGCCCCAGCATTTT.

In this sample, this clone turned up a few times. CDR3 in amino acids: CASSFQGNEQFF. CDR3 in DNA: TGTGCCAGCAGCTTCCAGGGGAATGAGCAGTTCTTC. V gene TRBV7-9 combines with J gene TRBJ2-1; perhaps TRBD1 as D (6 bases). Trimming left V 3 bases short and J 7 bases short, with 7 bases between. Germline lookup yields CDR1 SEHNR and CDR2 FQNEAQ (reference sequence). The CDR3 sequence is 12 residues long.

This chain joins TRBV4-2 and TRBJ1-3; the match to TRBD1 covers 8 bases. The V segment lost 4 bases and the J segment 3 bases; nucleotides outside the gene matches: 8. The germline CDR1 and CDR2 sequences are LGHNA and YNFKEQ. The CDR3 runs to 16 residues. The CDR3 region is CASSRDRGRSGNTIYF. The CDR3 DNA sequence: TGTGCCAGCAGCCGAGACAGGGGTAGGAGTGGAAACACCATATATTTT.

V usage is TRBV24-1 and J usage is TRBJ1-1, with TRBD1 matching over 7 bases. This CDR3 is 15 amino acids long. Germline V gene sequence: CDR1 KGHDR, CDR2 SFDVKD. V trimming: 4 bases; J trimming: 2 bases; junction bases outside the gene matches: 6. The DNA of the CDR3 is TGTGCCACCAGTGACGGGAGACAGGGAAACACTGAAGCTTTCTTT. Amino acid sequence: CATSDGRQGNTEAFF.

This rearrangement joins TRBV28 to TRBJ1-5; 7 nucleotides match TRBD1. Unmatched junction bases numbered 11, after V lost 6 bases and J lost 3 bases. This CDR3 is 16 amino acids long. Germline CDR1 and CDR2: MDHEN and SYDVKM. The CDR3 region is CASSKGTALLNQPQHF. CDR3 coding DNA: TGTGCCAGCAGCAAAGGGACAGCTCTACTCAATCAGCCCCAGCATTTT.

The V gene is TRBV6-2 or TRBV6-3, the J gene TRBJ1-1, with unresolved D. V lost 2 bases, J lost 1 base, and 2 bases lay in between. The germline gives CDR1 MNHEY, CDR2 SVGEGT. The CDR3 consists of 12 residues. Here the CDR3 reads CASSYRNTEAFF. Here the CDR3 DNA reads TGTGCCAGCAGTTACAGGAACACTGAAGCTTTCTTT.

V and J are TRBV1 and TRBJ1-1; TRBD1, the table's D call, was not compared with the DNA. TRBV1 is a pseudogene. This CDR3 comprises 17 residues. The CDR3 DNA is TGCACCAGCAGCCAAGATCCGGACAGGGGAATATTAGCTGAAGCTTTCTTT. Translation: CTSSQDPDRGILAEAFF.

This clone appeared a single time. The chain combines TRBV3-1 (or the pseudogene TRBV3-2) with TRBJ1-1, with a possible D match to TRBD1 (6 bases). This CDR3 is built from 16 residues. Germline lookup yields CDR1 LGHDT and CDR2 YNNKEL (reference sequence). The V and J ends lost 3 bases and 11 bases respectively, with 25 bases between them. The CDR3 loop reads CASSHALRGALGQAFF. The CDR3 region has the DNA TGTGCCAGCAGCCACGCTCTCCGGGGGGCCTTAGGGCAGGCTTTCTTT.

In DNA, the CDR3 is TGTGCCAGCAGCAGAACCGGGACAGGAGACTACGAGCAGTACTTC. It codes for CASSRTGTGDYEQYF. The V call is TRBV6-5, the J call TRBJ2-7; the match to TRBD1 covers 8 bases. Trimming removed 6 bases from V and 3 bases from J; junction bases left unmatched: 10. The CDR3 contains 15 residues. Germline values: CDR1 MNHEY, CDR2 SVGAGI.

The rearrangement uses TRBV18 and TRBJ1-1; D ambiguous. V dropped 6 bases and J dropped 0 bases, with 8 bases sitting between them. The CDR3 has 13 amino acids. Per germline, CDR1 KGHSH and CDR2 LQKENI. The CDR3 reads CASSEGMNTEAFF. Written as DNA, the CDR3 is TGTGCCAGCTCGGAGGGAATGAACACTGAAGCTTTCTTT.

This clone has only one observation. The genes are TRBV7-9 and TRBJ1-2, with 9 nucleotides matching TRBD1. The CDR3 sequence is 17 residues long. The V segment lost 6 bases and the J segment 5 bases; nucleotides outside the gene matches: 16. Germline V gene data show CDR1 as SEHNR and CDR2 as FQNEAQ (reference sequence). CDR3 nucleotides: TGTGCCAGCAGACCCCGGGACAGGGTAGGATTCGTGTATGGCTACACCTTC. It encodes CASRPRDRVGFVYGYTF.

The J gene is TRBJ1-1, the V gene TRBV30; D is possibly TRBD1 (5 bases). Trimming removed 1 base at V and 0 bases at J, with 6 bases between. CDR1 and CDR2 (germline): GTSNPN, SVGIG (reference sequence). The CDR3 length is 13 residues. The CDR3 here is CAWSGQLNTEAFF. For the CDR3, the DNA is TGTGCCTGGAGTGGACAGTTGAACACTGAAGCTTTCTTT.

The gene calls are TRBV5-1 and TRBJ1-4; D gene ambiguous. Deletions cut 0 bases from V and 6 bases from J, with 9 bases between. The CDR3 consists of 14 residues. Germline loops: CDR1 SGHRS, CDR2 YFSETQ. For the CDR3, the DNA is TGCGCCAGCAGCTTGGTGTCGACGGATGAAAAACTGTTTTTT. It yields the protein CASSLVSTDEKLFF.

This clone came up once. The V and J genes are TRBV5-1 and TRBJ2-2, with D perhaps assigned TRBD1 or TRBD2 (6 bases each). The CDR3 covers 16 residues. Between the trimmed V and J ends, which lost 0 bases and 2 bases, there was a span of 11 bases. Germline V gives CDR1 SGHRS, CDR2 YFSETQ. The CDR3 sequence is CASSLAGARNTGELFF. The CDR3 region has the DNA TGCGCCAGCAGCTTGGCGGGGGCCCGTAACACCGGGGAGCTGTTTTTT. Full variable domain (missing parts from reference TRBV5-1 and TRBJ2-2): KAGVTQTPRYLIKTRGQQVTLSCSPISGHRSVSWYQQTPGQGLQFLFEYFSETQRNKGNFPGRFSGRQFSNSRSEMNVSTLELGDSALYLCASSLAGARNTGELFFGEGSRLTVL.

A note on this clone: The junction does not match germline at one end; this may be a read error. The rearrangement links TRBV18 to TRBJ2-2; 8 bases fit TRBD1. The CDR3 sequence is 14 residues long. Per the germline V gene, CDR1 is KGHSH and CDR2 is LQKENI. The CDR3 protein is CASSPSGQAGVLFF. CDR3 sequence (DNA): TGTGCCAGCTCACCATCGGGACAGGCCGGGGTGCTGTTTTTT.

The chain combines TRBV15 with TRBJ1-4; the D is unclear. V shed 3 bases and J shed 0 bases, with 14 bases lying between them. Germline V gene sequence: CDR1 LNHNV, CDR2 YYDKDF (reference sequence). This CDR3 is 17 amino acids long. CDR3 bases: TGTGCCACCAGCAGTTTTTATATAGCGTCAACTAATGAAAAACTGTTTTTT. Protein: CATSSFYIASTNEKLFF.

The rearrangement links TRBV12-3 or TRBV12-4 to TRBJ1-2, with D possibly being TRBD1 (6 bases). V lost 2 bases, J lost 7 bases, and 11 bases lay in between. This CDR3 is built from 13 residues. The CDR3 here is CASSLIQGGGYTF. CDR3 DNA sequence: TGTGCCAGCAGTTTAATACAGGGTGGTGGCTACACCTTC.

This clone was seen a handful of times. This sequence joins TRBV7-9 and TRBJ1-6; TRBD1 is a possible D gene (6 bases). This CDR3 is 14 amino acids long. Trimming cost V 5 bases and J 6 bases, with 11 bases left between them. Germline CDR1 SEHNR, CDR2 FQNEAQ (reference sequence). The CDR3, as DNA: TGTGCCAGCAGCGCTGGGGGCATTAATTCACCCCTCCACTTT. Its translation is CASSAGGINSPLHF.

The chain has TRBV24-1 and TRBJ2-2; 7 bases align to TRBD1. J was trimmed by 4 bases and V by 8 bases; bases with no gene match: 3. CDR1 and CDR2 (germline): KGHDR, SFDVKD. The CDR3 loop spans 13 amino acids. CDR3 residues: CATTDRPTGELFF. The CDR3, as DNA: TGTGCCACCACGGACAGGCCCACCGGGGAGCTGTTTTTT.

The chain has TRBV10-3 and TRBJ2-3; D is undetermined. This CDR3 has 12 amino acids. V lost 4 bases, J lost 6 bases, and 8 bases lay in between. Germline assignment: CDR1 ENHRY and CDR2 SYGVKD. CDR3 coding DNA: TGTGCCATCAGTGCAGACGCGGATACGCAGTATTTT. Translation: CAISADADTQYF.